A selection of T cell receptor beta chains follows, all from one sample in a study of low-dose radiotherapy and immunotherapy resistance in tumors. TCRdb ran MiXCR on the reads and lists one entry per CDR3 protein. The data show 100,000 or so distinct CDR3 sequences, around 20% seen once. Sequenced material: PBMCs, taken after low-dose radiotherapy plus immunotherapy. The receptors here all came from a male donor with prostate cancer. The CDR3 runs from the conserved cysteine through the conserved F or W. Each record gives: D gene, V gene, clone size, J gene, CDR3 protein, CDR3 DNA. A D gene is named only where the DNA matches it firmly. Size tells how often a clone was seen (once, few, many) or the class of an expanded clone, and some rows leave it out.

>TRBD1|TRBV5-1|many|TRBJ2-7
CASSRAGGVYEQYF
TGCGCCAGCAGCCGCGCAGGGGGAGTTTACGAGCAGTACTTC
>TRBD2|TRBV27|many|TRBJ2-6
CASSAGGDPTGANVLTF
TGTGCCAGCAGTGCGGGGGGTGACCCCACTGGGGCCAACGTCCTGACTTTC
>.|TRBV11-2|.|TRBJ1-3
CASSAGYTIYF
TGTGCCAGCAGCGCGGGCTACACCATATATTTT
>TRBD2|TRBV4-2|many|TRBJ2-2
CASSQGLGSGGTGELFF
TGTGCCAGCAGCCAAGGTCTGGGTAGCGGGGGGACCGGGGAGCTGTTTTTT
>.|TRBV6-5|once|TRBJ1-2
CASSLFQGGDGYTF
TGTGCCAGCAGTTTATTTCAGGGTGGCGATGGCTACACCTTC
>.|TRBV7-9|many|TRBJ2-3
CASSSTRTDTQYF
TGTGCCAGCAGCTCTACCCGCACAGATACGCAGTATTTT
>.|TRBV28|.|TRBJ2-1
CASSLMGLSSYNEQFF
TGTGCCAGCAGTTTAATGGGGTTAAGCTCCTACAATGAGCAGTTCTTC
>TRBD2|TRBV10-2|many|TRBJ2-4
CASSESLGGIHIQYF
TGCGCCAGCAGTGAAAGCCTCGGGGGGATACACATTCAGTACTTC
>TRBD1|TRBV11-2|many|TRBJ1-5
CASSQQGVYQPQHF
TGCGCCAGCAGCCAGCAGGGGGTATATCAGCCCCAGCATTTT
>.|TRBV3-1|many|TRBJ2-7
CASSGLAHEQYF
TGTGCCAGCAGCGGTCTAGCTCACGAGCAGTACTTC
>TRBD1|TRBV7-2|.|TRBJ1-1
CASTLVGTGAMNTEAFF
TGTGCCAGCACCCTAGTGGGGACAGGGGCGATGAACACTGAAGCTTTCTTT
>.|TRBV29-1|many|TRBJ1-5
CSVSGDLNQPQHF
TGCAGCGTGTCAGGGGATCTCAATCAGCCCCAGCATTTT
>.|TRBV7-2|many|TRBJ2-5
CASSFEGSETQYF
TGTGCCAGCAGCTTTGAGGGAAGCGAGACCCAGTACTTC
>.|TRBV6-2/TRBV6-3|.|TRBJ1-6
CASTDIADSPLHF
TGTGCCAGCACGGACATTGCGGATTCACCCCTCCACTTT
>.|TRBV7-9|many|TRBJ2-5
CASRLDHYSKTQYF
TGTGCCAGCAGACTGGACCATTATTCAAAGACCCAGTACTTC
>.|TRBV7-9|.|TRBJ2-7
CASSFPDRSYEQYF
TGTGCCAGCAGCTTCCCAGACCGATCCTACGAGCAGTACTTC
>TRBD1|TRBV5-5|many|TRBJ2-6
CASSPRGPGANVLTF
TGTGCCAGCAGCCCGAGGGGGCCTGGGGCCAACGTCCTGACTTTC
>.|TRBV30|many|TRBJ1-1
CAWSSGTPLNTEAFF
TGTGCCTGGAGTTCGGGTACACCCTTGAACACTGAAGCTTTCTTT
>.|TRBV6-2/TRBV6-3|few|TRBJ2-5
CASSKPLQETQYF
TGTGCCAGCAGTAAACCCCTCCAAGAGACCCAGTACTTC
>TRBD1|TRBV10-1|many|TRBJ2-1
CASSENRGALNEQFF
TGCGCCAGCAGTGAGAACAGGGGAGCCCTCAATGAGCAGTTCTTC
>.|TRBV4-2|many|TRBJ2-5
CASSQESGEETQYF
TGTGCCAGCAGCCAAGAATCCGGTGAAGAGACCCAGTACTTC
>.|TRBV11-2|many|TRBJ2-3
CASSLVSGPPDTQYF
TGTGCCAGCAGCTTAGTCTCGGGACCTCCGGATACGCAGTATTTT
>.|TRBV7-2|.|TRBJ1-3
CASTLTISGNTIYF
TGTGCCAGCACCCTAACGATATCTGGAAACACCATATATTTT
>.|TRBV7-9|many|TRBJ2-5
CASSSEGGLQETQYF
TGTGCCAGCAGCTCGGAGGGGGGCCTCCAAGAGACCCAGTACTTC
>.|TRBV10-1|.|TRBJ2-5
CASSEEGAAQETQYF
TGCGCCAGCAGTGAGGAAGGGGCCGCTCAAGAGACCCAGTACTTC
>.|TRBV12-3/TRBV12-4|many|TRBJ2-1
CASSGGGFADNEQFF
TGTGCCAGCAGTGGAGGGGGGTTTGCAGACAATGAGCAGTTCTTC
>.|TRBV6-6|many|TRBJ2-2
CASSLTGTNTGELFF
TGTGCCAGCAGCCTGACAGGGACTAACACCGGGGAGCTGTTTTTT
>.|TRBV2|many|TRBJ2-1
CASSVDLAVVNEQFF
TGTGCCAGCAGTGTCGATTTGGCGGTAGTCAATGAGCAGTTCTTC
>TRBD1|TRBV20-1|many|TRBJ2-2
CSASPGTDTGELFF
TGCAGTGCTTCCCCCGGGACAGACACCGGGGAGCTGTTTTTT
>TRBD1|TRBV29-1|many|TRBJ2-7
CSVETTGAYEQYF
TGCAGCGTTGAAACCACAGGGGCCTACGAGCAGTACTTC
>.|TRBV6-6|many|TRBJ1-2
CASSYRQFYGYTF
TGTGCCAGCAGTTACCGACAGTTCTATGGCTACACCTTC
>.|TRBV28|few|TRBJ2-7
CASTPAHGGAGYEQYF
TGTGCCAGCACCCCAGCGCATGGCGGGGCGGGCTACGAGCAGTACTTC
>.|TRBV9|many|TRBJ2-7
CASSGRDRAYEQYF
TGTGCCAGCAGCGGCCGGGACCGGGCCTACGAGCAGTACTTC
>.|TRBV2|many|TRBJ1-5
CASSAGQPQHF
TGTGCCAGCAGTGCAGGACAGCCCCAGCATTTT
>TRBD2|TRBV20-1|many|TRBJ2-3
CSARGGLATDTQYF
TGCAGTGCTAGGGGGGGACTAGCCACAGATACGCAGTATTTT
>TRBD1|TRBV19|.|TRBJ2-4
CASSLGTGTGVQNIQYF
TGTGCCAGTAGTCTGGGTACCGGGACAGGGGTCCAAAACATTCAGTACTTC
>.|TRBV4-1|many|TRBJ1-3
CASSQEPNPPSGNTIYF
TGCGCCAGCAGCCAAGAGCCAAACCCCCCCTCTGGAAACACCATATATTTT
>.|TRBV14|.|TRBJ1-1
CASSQLRTGNTEAFF
TGTGCCAGCAGCCAGCTCAGGACGGGGAACACTGAAGCTTTCTTT
>TRBD2|TRBV15|many|TRBJ2-7
CATSRAASGVYEQYF
TGTGCCACCAGCAGAGCTGCTAGCGGGGTCTACGAGCAGTACTTC
>TRBD1|TRBV5-1|many|TRBJ2-7
CASSANGQGPYEQYF
TGCGCCAGCAGCGCCAATGGACAGGGCCCCTACGAGCAGTACTTC
>.|TRBV4-1|.|TRBJ1-2
CASSQSGAQGLGYTF
TGCGCCAGCAGCCAATCAGGGGCGCAGGGGTTGGGCTACACCTTC
>.|TRBV20-1|many|TRBJ1-5
CSAIRDSNQPQHF
TGCAGTGCTATCCGGGACAGCAATCAGCCCCAGCATTTT
>TRBD1|TRBV6-1|many|TRBJ2-1
CASSEAAGTGDNEQFF
TGTGCCAGCAGTGAAGCCGCCGGGACAGGTGACAATGAGCAGTTCTTC
>TRBD1|TRBV20-1|many|TRBJ2-5
CSASPRGTGVWETQYF
TGCAGTGCTAGTCCCCGCGGGACAGGGGTGTGGGAGACCCAGTACTTC
>.|TRBV7-2|many|TRBJ2-5
CASSQDGGPKTQYF
TGTGCCAGCAGCCAAGACGGGGGGCCTAAGACCCAGTACTTC